What follows are 7 T cell receptor beta chains derived from one specimen sequenced in a study of T cell changes during pregnancy in multiple sclerosis. Only in-frame clones appear in the TCRdb table, and some are missing; sequencing was by immunoSEQ multiplex PCR. The table has 28,000 or so clones, around nine tenths seen once. Sample: CD8+ T cells from peripheral blood mononuclear cells, taken in the second trimester of pregnancy. Receptors originate from a female donor with multiple sclerosis, enrolled in a pregnancy study.

This clone was found a few times. V is TRBV30 and J is TRBJ2-7; 7 bases map to TRBD1. Germline loops: CDR1 GTSNPN, CDR2 SVGIG (reference sequence). The CDR3 totals 16 residues. After removal of 0 bases from V and 0 bases from J, the junction contained 8 bases not matched to a gene. CDR3: CAWSVHPGDSSYEQYF. The CDR3 DNA follows: TGTGCCTGGAGTGTACACCCCGGGGACAGCTCCTACGAGCAGTACTTC.

The gene calls are TRBV7-3 and TRBJ2-7; 9 bases match TRBD2. CDR1 is SGHTA and CDR2 is FQGTGA in the germline V gene. V gave up 2 bases and J gave up 12 bases; unmatched junction bases: 8. The CDR3 length is 13 residues. The CDR3 region is CASSLVASGDLYF. CDR3 nucleotide sequence: TGTGCCAGCAGCTTAGTAGCTAGCGGGGATCTGTACTTC.

This rearrangement joins TRBV4-3 to TRBJ1-2; D might be TRBD1 (5 bases). The CDR3 contains 16 residues. Germline V gives CDR1 LGHNA, CDR2 YSLEER. Trimming cost V 0 bases and J 1 base, with 12 bases left between them. The CDR3 loop reads CASSQDRQTLNYGYTF. In DNA form, the CDR3 reads TGCGCCAGCAGCCAAGATCGACAGACCCTTAACTATGGCTACACCTTC.

This rearrangement joins TRBV7-3 to TRBJ2-7; 9 bases are shared with TRBD2. This CDR3 region has 14 residues. Looked up from germline, CDR1 is SGHTA and CDR2 is FQGTGA. Germline trimming cut 0 bases from V and 6 bases from J; bases unmatched to any gene: 3. The CDR3 nucleotides read TGTGCCAGCAGCTTAACGGGACTAGCAAGCGAGCAGTACTTC. Its translation: CASSLTGLASEQYF.

This sequence joins TRBV7-6 and TRBJ1-1; D possibly corresponds to TRBD1 (5 bases). Germline CDR1 SGHVS, CDR2 FNYEAQ. The CDR3 loop spans 15 amino acids. Trimming took 0 bases from V and 6 from J, leaving 14 bases between them. CDR3 amino acids: CASSLAHRMGSEAFF. Here the CDR3 DNA reads TGTGCCAGCAGCTTAGCGCACAGGATGGGGTCTGAAGCTTTCTTT.

This clone occurred once. The CDR3 sequence: CASIGGSSYNSPLHF. The CDR3 DNA sequence: TGTGCCAGCATTGGGGGGTCCTCCTATAATTCACCCCTCCACTTT. J is TRBJ1-6 and V is TRBV2; D is possibly TRBD1 (5 bases). Trimming left V 7 bases short and J 0 bases short, with 10 bases between. Looked up from germline, CDR1 is SNHLY and CDR2 is FYNNEI. The length of the CDR3 is 15 residues.

The chain is built from TRBV4-1 and TRBJ2-3; maybe TRBD2 (5 bases). The V end was cut by 1 base, the J end by 2 bases, with 10 bases between. The CDR3 has 15 residues. Germline lookup yields CDR1 MGHRA and CDR2 YSYEKL. The CDR3 bases are TGCGCCAGCAGCCAAGCGAACCGGGACACAGATACGCAGTATTTT. This codes for CASSQANRDTDTQYF.